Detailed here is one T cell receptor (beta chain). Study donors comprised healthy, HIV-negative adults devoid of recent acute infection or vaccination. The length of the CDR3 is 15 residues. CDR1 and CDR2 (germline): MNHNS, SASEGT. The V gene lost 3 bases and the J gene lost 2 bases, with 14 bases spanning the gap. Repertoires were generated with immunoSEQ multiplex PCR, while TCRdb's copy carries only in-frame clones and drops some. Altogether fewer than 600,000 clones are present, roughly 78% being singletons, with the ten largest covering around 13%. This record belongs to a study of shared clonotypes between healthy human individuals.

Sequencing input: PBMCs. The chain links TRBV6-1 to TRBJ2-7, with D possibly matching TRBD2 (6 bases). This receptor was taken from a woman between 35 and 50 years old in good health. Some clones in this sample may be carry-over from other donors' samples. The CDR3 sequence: CASSDGLAPTYEQYF. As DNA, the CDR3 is TGTGCCAGCAGTGATGGGCTAGCGCCCACCTACGAGCAGTACTTC.